This TCR beta chain derives from a study of vaccination and CD4 T cells after COVID-19 (dated by TCRdb to between 2021 and 2024). For the study in its entirety: Convalescent patients had a positive SARS-CoV-2 result on nasal swab PCR, and of these patients, 8 or 9 had mild disease and one had severe disease. Post-vaccine blood samples were collected a median of approximately 68 days after the second vaccine dose, ranging from about 12 to 250 days. The convalescent cohort comprised six males and four females, including two Hispanic individuals, seven Caucasians, two Asians and one multiracial person. Two doses of either the Pfizer-BioNTech BNT162b2 vaccine (n=8) or the Moderna mRNA-1273 vaccine (n=2) were administered to participants. In roughly eleven COVID-19 convalescent patients and a handful of infection-naive healthy vaccine recipients, the spike-specific CD4+ TCR repertoire before mRNA vaccination was compared with the repertoire after mRNA vaccination. Culture stimuli were overlapping spike peptide pools from SARS-CoV-2 and from the common cold coronaviruses HCoV-NL63, HCoV-OC43 and HCoV-229E. Post-COVID blood samples were collected from convalescent patients a median of approximately 93 days after diagnosis, with a range of about 30 to 161 days. As controls, cultures received a CEFX viral epitope pool (the positive control), an HIV-1 Nef peptide pool (the negative control), or no peptide at all.

The treatment or condition label, read with the paper, signifies: approximately nine-day PBMC culture with coronavirus spike peptide pools or control peptides (ViraFEST assay). The study used the ViraFEST assay, which expanded antigen-specific T cells with peptide pools and then identified expanded clonotypes by TCR sequencing. The convalescent patients' positive SARS-CoV-2 PCR tests fell between March and December 2020, which was before the Alpha, Beta and Delta variants emerged in the United States. PBMCs were cultured at about 2 million per well in IMDM supplemented with approximately 5% human AB serum and about 10 IU/ml IL-2, with roughly 10 ug/ml peptide pools added. On days 3 and 7, half of the culture medium was replaced with fresh IL-2-containing medium. CD4+ T cells were isolated after about 10 days of culture through negative selection using the EasySep CD4+ T cell isolation kit. Ficoll-Paque Plus gradient centrifugation was used to isolate PBMCs from whole blood, and the isolated PBMCs were then either used fresh or cryopreserved at -140C. Culture conditions were generally each tested in triplicate wells.

Libraries were constructed by PCR. DNA from cultured CD4+ T cells underwent TCR sequencing with the Oncomine TCR Beta short-read assay at the Johns Hopkins FTIC core. Genomic DNA was extracted from the cultured CD4+ T cells with the QIAamp micro DNA kit. Oncomine TCR Beta libraries from cultured CD4+ T cells were pooled with unique dual indexes and sequenced on an Illumina iSeq 100. As for the original processing: Non-productive sequences were removed, and CDR3s not starting with C, not ending with F or W, or shorter than 7 amino acids were discarded. Antigen-specific clonotypes were identified with the MANAFEST web application by comparing peptide-stimulated wells with reference and other culture wells. For a clone to be called positive, the clone needed an FDR below 0.05, an odds ratio above 5, and a productive frequency above 0.1% in at least two of three replicate wells. Clonotypes that were significantly expanded in both SARS-CoV-2 spike wells and at least one common cold coronavirus spike condition were defined as cross-reactive. Using R version 3.6.1, CDR3 homology was evaluated through Levenshtein distances (stringdist) along with unrooted phylogenetic trees (ape). Starting from the raw public reads, TCRdb applied fastp trimming at Q25, assembled clones with MiXCR and retained in-frame beta chains. Duplicate CDR3 protein sequences are folded into a single record with the most common DNA and genes. For this entry, the V and J calls and clone size follow TCRdb and not the study's own pipeline. A total of fewer than 20,000 distinct CDR3 sequences appear in this sample, over 25% of them only once. Together, the top ten hold around a sixth of the sample.

To note about this clonotype: Its cognate antigen has yet to be identified. Base qualities are not at hand, and no much larger clone is one base apart.

V drops 6 bases and J drops 4 bases, leaving 15 bases in between. CDR3 length: 14 amino acids, cysteine to phenylalanine. Just CDR3 DNA is preserved here, 42 bases in frame from base 1. The germline V gene gives CDR1 as WSHSY and CDR2 as SAAADI. Here is what the overall study found, with its caveats: The study included relatively few convalescent patients and did not analyze early timepoints after natural infection. In convalescent patients, nearly all vaccine-specific clones (304 of 307) were found to be mono-reactive for SARS-CoV-2 spike rather than cross-reactive with common cold coronaviruses. In convalescent patients, a median 86.3% of post-vaccine SARS-CoV-2-reactive clones were detected only after vaccination, and vaccine-specific priming was suggested by this finding. Although the median number of SARS-CoV-2-reactive clonotypes went up from roughly 23 after infection to approximately 40 after vaccination, the increase was not significant.

The clonotype was recovered from a human donor with COVID-19. This chain joins TRBV10-2 to TRBJ1-2; TRBD1 might be the D gene, on 5 matching bases. Material: cultured CD4+ T cells from blood. The CDR3 is CASSPQWQGYGYTF. The bases read TGCGCCAGCAGCCCCCAATGGCAGGGCTATGGCTACACCTTC.